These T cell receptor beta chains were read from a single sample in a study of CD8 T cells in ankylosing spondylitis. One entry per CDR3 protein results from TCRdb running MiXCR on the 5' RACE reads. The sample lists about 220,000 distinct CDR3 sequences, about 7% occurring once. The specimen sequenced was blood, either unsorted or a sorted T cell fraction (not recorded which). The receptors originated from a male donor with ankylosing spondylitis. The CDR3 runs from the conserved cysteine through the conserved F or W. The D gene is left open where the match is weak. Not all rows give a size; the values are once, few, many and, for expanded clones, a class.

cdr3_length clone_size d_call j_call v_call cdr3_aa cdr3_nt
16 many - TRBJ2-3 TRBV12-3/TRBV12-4 CASSPGLSENTDTQYF TGTGCCAGCAGTCCCGGACTATCGGAAAACACAGATACGCAGTATTTT
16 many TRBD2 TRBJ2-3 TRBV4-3 CASKEGVAGNTDTQYF TGCGCCAGCAAGGAGGGAGTAGCGGGGAACACAGATACGCAGTATTTT
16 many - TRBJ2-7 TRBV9 CASSLFGPSPAYEQYF TGTGCCAGCAGCTTGTTCGGACCGTCTCCCGCCTACGAGCAGTACTTC
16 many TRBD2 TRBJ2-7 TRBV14 CASSHHGGGLRLEQYF TGTGCCAGCAGCCATCACGGGGGGGGGTTACGGCTCGAGCAGTACTTC
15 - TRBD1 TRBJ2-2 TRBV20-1 CSARSQGAPTGELFF TGCAGTGCTAGATCACAGGGGGCACCCACCGGGGAGCTGTTTTTT
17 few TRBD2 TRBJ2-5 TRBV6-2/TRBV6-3 CASSYDSGRANQETQYF TGTGCCAGCAGTTACGATTCGGGGAGGGCTAACCAAGAGACCCAGTACTTC
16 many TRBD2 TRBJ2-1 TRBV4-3 CASSQDRGGPYNEQFF TGCGCCAGCAGCCAAGATCGCGGGGGACCTTACAATGAGCAGTTCTTC
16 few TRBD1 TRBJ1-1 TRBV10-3 CAISDSRQGLDTEAFF TGTGCCATCAGTGACTCCCGACAGGGTTTGGACACTGAAGCTTTCTTT
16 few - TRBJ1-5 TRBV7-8 CASSLEAGLSNQPQHF TGTGCCAGCAGCTTAGAGGCAGGGCTTAGCAATCAGCCCCAGCATTTT
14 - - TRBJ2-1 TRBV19 CASSEGLGYNEQFF TGTGCCAGTAGTGAGGGGTTGGGGTACAATGAGCAGTTCTTC
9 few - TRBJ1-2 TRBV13 CATDHGYTF TGTGCCACCGACCATGGCTACACCTTC
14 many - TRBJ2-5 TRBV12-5 CASGGDLSPETQYF TGTGCTAGTGGAGGGGACTTATCCCCAGAGACCCAGTACTTC
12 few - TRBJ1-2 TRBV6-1 CASSAGEGVYTF TGTGCCAGCAGCGCGGGGGAGGGTGTCTACACCTTC
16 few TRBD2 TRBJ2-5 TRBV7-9 CASSLSPNLGGETQYF TGTGCCAGCAGCTTATCACCCAACCTCGGGGGGGAGACCCAGTACTTC
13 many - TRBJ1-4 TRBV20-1 CSATTGANEKLFF TGCAGTGCTACGACAGGCGCTAATGAAAAACTGTTTTTT
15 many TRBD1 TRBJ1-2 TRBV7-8 CASSQFGTGIYGYTF TGTGCCAGCAGCCAATTCGGGACAGGAATCTATGGCTACACCTTC
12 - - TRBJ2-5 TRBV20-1 CSASGTQETQYF TGCAGTGCTAGCGGGACGCAAGAGACCCAGTACTTC
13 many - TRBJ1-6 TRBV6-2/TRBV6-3 CASSGREASPLHF TGTGCCAGCAGCGGGAGAGAAGCTTCACCCCTCCACTTT
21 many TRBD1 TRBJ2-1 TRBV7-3 CASSLTERGQGSSSSYNEQFF TGTGCCAGCAGCTTAACGGAGCGGGGACAGGGATCCTCTAGCTCCTACAATGAGCAGTTCTTC
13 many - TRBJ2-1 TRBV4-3 CASSQDPVDEQFF TGCGCCAGCAGCCAAGATCCTGTAGATGAGCAGTTCTTC
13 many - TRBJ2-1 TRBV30 CAWSWGSYNEQFF TGTGCCTGGAGTTGGGGTTCCTACAATGAGCAGTTCTTC
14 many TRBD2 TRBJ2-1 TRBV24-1 CATSTGGAYNEQFF TGTGCCACCTCCACCGGGGGGGCGTACAATGAGCAGTTCTTC
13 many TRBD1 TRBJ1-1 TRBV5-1 CASSLNRGPEAFF TGCGCCAGCAGCTTGAACAGGGGCCCTGAAGCTTTCTTT